The next 28 T cell receptor beta chains were all read from a single sample in a study of T cells expressing NK-cell markers. TCRdb re-called the 5' RACE reads; every CDR3 protein appears as one record, without DNA. The clone table shows about 390,000 distinct CDR3 sequences, with the ten largest holding around 11%. Material for sequencing was blood T cells: a sorted CD56 or NKG2C T cell subset, CD4+ or CD8+ T cells, or bulk PBMC T cells (not recorded which). Receptors originate from a woman aged 50 to 65 in good health.

The V gene is TRBV7-9, the J gene TRBJ2-1; the D call of TRBD1 rests on TCRdb alone, since no DNA is present to check it. CDR1 is SEHNR and CDR2 is FQNEAQ in the germline V gene (reference sequence). CDR3 length: 16 residues. CDR3 amino acids: CASSLAFQGASNEQFF. The full variable domain, rest sourced from reference TRBV7-9 and TRBJ2-1, is DTGVSQNPRHKITKRGQNVTFRCDPISEHNRLYWYRQTLGQGPEFLTYFQNEAQLEKSRLLSDRFSAERPKGSFSTLEIQRTEQGDSAMYLCASSLAFQGASNEQFFGPGTRLTVL.

The CDR3 is CASSLQGGEQFF. The chain has TRBV5-4 and TRBJ2-1; the D call from TCRdb, TRBD2, cannot be confirmed without DNA. CDR3 length: 12 amino acids. Germline V gene lookup returns CDR1 SGHNT and CDR2 YYREEE (reference sequence).

V is TRBV18 and J is TRBJ2-1; TCRdb indicates TRBD2, and absent DNA this call remains unverified. The CDR3 loop spans 16 amino acids. From germline, CDR1 is KGHSH and CDR2 LQKENI. CDR3 loop: CASSPPGLAGDNEQFF.

The CDR3 loop reads CASSLKDGYTF. The chain carries TRBV5-1 and TRBJ1-2. The CDR3 is 11 residues long. The germline CDR1 and CDR2 sequences are SGHRS and YFSETQ.

J is TRBJ2-5 and V is TRBV12-3 or TRBV12-4; TCRdb picks TRBD2, but there is no DNA to check that call. This CDR3 spans 15 amino acids. This chain's CDR3 is CASREGLAGRETQYF.

The chain is built from TRBV18 and TRBJ2-4; TCRdb gives TRBD2 as the D gene, but with no DNA this cannot be confirmed. The V gene's germline CDR1 is KGHSH and CDR2 LQKENI. The CDR3 is made up of 14 amino acids. CDR3 in amino acids: CASLRDRRVNIQYF.

V usage is TRBV6-6 and J usage is TRBJ2-7; TCRdb lists TRBD2, though no DNA is available to test this call. Germline assignment: CDR1 MNHNY and CDR2 SVGAGI (reference sequence). This CDR3 has 16 amino acids. This CDR3 is CASSYYPGSSGYEQYF.

J is TRBJ2-3 and V is TRBV14. Germline assignment: CDR1 SGHDN and CDR2 FVKESK. The CDR3 length is 17 residues. CDR3 loop: CASSQDVRISSTDTQYF.

The chain couples TRBV21-1 to TRBJ2-1; TCRdb indicates TRBD1, and absent DNA this call remains unverified. TRBV21-1 is a pseudogene segment. The CDR3 has 16 residues. CDR3 protein: CASNLSTGPPGDEQFF.

The CDR3 loop reads CASSLVRQGVYEQYF. The rearrangement joins TRBV7-2 to TRBJ2-7; absent DNA, TCRdb's TRBD1 call cannot be checked. CDR1 and CDR2 (germline): SGHTA, FQGNSA. This CDR3 is built from 15 residues. The variable domain in full, with the rest retrieved from reference TRBV7-2 and TRBJ2-7, is GAGVSQSPSNKVTEKGKDVELRCDPISGHTALYWYRQSLGQGLEFLIYFQGNSAPDKSGLPSDRFSAERTGGSVSTLTIQRTQQEDSAVYLCASSLVRQGVYEQYFGPGTRLTVT.

This chain links TRBV12-3 or TRBV12-4 with TRBJ2-1; the TCRdb call, TRBD2, lacks DNA for checking. This CDR3 has 14 amino acids. CDR3 loop: CASSTLLDYNEQFF.

The gene calls are TRBV7-2 and TRBJ2-2; the TRBD1 assignment by TCRdb is unverifiable without DNA. Germline loops: CDR1 SGHTA, CDR2 FQGNSA. The CDR3 is made up of 16 amino acids. This CDR3 is CASSADRGGDTGELFF.

The chain couples TRBV6-5 to TRBJ2-3. From germline, CDR1 is MNHEY and CDR2 SVGAGI. CDR3 size: 13 residues. CDR3 amino acids: CASSPWSTDTQYF.

CDR3 loop: CSARDLRGNNEQFF. The J gene is TRBJ2-1, the V gene TRBV20-1; the D call from TCRdb, TRBD1, cannot be confirmed without DNA. Germline V lookup: CDR1 DFQATT, CDR2 SNEGSKA (reference sequence). The CDR3 is 14 residues long.

Here the CDR3 reads CASSLAQGPEYF. This chain connects TRBV11-2 to TRBJ2-7; TCRdb returns TRBD2, unconfirmable since there is no DNA. The CDR3 has 12 residues. CDR1 is SGHAT and CDR2 is FQNNGV in the germline V gene. The full variable domain, with the rest looked up from reference TRBV11-2 and TRBJ2-7, is EAGVAQSPRYKIIEKRQSVAFWCNPISGHATLYWYQQILGQGPKLLIQFQNNGVVDDSQLPKDRFSAERLKGVDSTLKIQPAKLEDSAVYLCASSLAQGPEYFGPGTRLTVT.

V usage is TRBV10-3 and J usage is TRBJ2-7; TCRdb returns TRBD1, unconfirmable since there is no DNA. The germline gives CDR1 ENHRY, CDR2 SYGVKD. The CDR3 sequence is 14 residues long. The CDR3 is CAITRQGAAGEQYF.

CDR3 sequence reads: CASSHGQARVVDEQFF. The chain combines TRBV4-1 with TRBJ2-1. The CDR3 extends over 16 amino acids. Germline values: CDR1 MGHRA, CDR2 YSYEKL.

The chain recombines TRBV12-3 or TRBV12-4 with TRBJ2-2. The length of the CDR3 is 13 residues. CDR3 sequence: CASRLADTGELFF.

The chain links TRBV11-2 to TRBJ1-3. The CDR3 runs to 16 residues. Germline-derived CDR1 and CDR2 are SGHAT and FQNNGV. CDR3 sequence reads: CASRRPGRGSGNTIYF.

V and J are TRBV2 and TRBJ2-3. In germline, CDR1 is SNHLY, CDR2 FYNNEI. The CDR3 spans 16 residues. CDR3 residues: CASNGVLSLPQSTQYF.

The chain links TRBV29-1 to TRBJ2-5. CDR3 length: 13 residues. Germline loops: CDR1 SQVTM, CDR2 ANQGSEA. The CDR3 reads CSVLPGNQETQYF. Filled out from reference TRBV29-1 and TRBJ2-5, the complete variable domain reads SAVISQKPSRDICQRGTSLTIQCQVDSQVTMMFWYRQQPGQSLTLIATANQGSEATYESGFVIDKFPISRPNLTFSTLTVSNMSPEDSSIYLCSVLPGNQETQYFGPGTRLLVL.

The J gene is TRBJ2-1, the V gene TRBV5-1; TCRdb's D gene call, TRBD1, goes unchecked for lack of DNA. This CDR3 region has 15 residues. Germline V gene sequence: CDR1 SGHRS, CDR2 YFSETQ. The CDR3 loop is CASSLRDNRWNEQFF.

The rearrangement uses TRBV3-1 and TRBJ2-5; there is no DNA to check the TCRdb D call of TRBD1. There are 16 residues in the CDR3. Germline V gene sequence: CDR1 LGHDT, CDR2 YNNKEL (reference sequence). The CDR3 reads CASSSGQANFQETQYF.

J is TRBJ1-2 and V is TRBV12-3 or TRBV12-4; the D call from TCRdb, TRBD1, cannot be confirmed without DNA. This CDR3 has 13 amino acids. The CDR3 is CASSFDRERGYTF.

The chain couples TRBV4-2 to TRBJ2-5; TCRdb lists TRBD2, though no DNA is available to test this call. Germline-derived CDR1 and CDR2 are LGHNA and YNFKEQ. The CDR3 loop spans 17 amino acids. The CDR3 loop reads CASSQSGTAGVGETQYF.

This CDR3 reads CAISDSGSVTGELFF. The chain recombines TRBV10-3 with TRBJ2-2; TCRdb selects TRBD2, and the lack of DNA leaves this call unchecked. CDR1 and CDR2 from the germline V gene are ENHRY and SYGVKD. This CDR3 has 15 residues.

The rearrangement joins TRBV6-5 to TRBJ2-2; TCRdb indicates TRBD2, and absent DNA this call remains unverified. This CDR3 is 15 amino acids long. The germline V gene encodes CDR1 MNHEY and CDR2 SVGAGI. The CDR3 loop is CASSPTLGTHGELFF.

V usage is TRBV9 and J usage is TRBJ2-4; TCRdb designates TRBD1, a call that cannot be tested without DNA. CDR1 is SGDLS and CDR2 is YYNGEE in the germline V gene. The CDR3 runs to 14 residues. CDR3 amino acids: CASSVSGARDIQYF.